Listed below are T cell receptor beta chains from one sample, sequenced in a study of siplizumab effects on memory and regulatory T cells. Sequencing was performed with immunoSEQ multiplex PCR; in TCRdb, only in-frame clones are kept and a portion is missing. The profile covers around 95,000 clones, with 91% appearing a single time and about 0.15% taken by the ten largest. Sequenced sample: CD4+ T cells sorted from blood. These receptors all come from a human donor in good health. Each CDR3 is given with its conserved first and last residue. Fields, in order: clone size, D gene, V gene, J gene, CDR3 protein, CDR3 DNA. A D gene is named only where the DNA matches it firmly. The size of a clone is reported for some rows only, either as once, few or many, or as a class for expanded clones.

clone_size: NA; d_call: NA; v_call: TRBV7-2; j_call: TRBJ2-7; cdr3_aa: CASSLDYEQYF; cdr3_nt: TGTGCCAGCAGCTTAGACTACGAGCAGTACTTC
clone_size: NA; d_call: TRBD2; v_call: TRBV5-3; j_call: TRBJ2-1; cdr3_aa: CARSLSLGLAWWYNEQFF; cdr3_nt: TGTGCCAGAAGCTTATCGTTGGGACTAGCGTGGTGGTACAATGAGCAGTTCTTC
clone_size: NA; d_call: NA; v_call: TRBV7-2; j_call: TRBJ1-2; cdr3_aa: CASSSGGQYGYTF; cdr3_nt: TGTGCCAGCAGCTCGGGCGGACAGTATGGCTACACCTTC
clone_size: NA; d_call: NA; v_call: TRBV10-3; j_call: TRBJ2-1; cdr3_aa: CAISGNNEQFF; cdr3_nt: TGTGCCATCAGTGGGAACAATGAGCAGTTCTTC
clone_size: few; d_call: NA; v_call: TRBV7-2; j_call: TRBJ2-2; cdr3_aa: CASSPGGTGELFF; cdr3_nt: TGTGCCAGCAGCCCTGGTGGGACCGGGGAGCTGTTTTTT
clone_size: NA; d_call: TRBD1; v_call: TRBV2; j_call: TRBJ2-7; cdr3_aa: CASRRTGLGEQYF; cdr3_nt: TGTGCCAGCCGAAGGACAGGGCTGGGCGAGCAGTACTTC
clone_size: NA; d_call: NA; v_call: TRBV28; j_call: TRBJ1-3; cdr3_aa: CASYGTQAQGNTIYF; cdr3_nt: TGTGCCAGCTATGGTACGCAGGCGCAGGGAAACACCATATATTTT
clone_size: few; d_call: TRBD1; v_call: TRBV28; j_call: TRBJ1-3; cdr3_aa: CASRDRVSGNTIYF; cdr3_nt: TGTGCCAGCAGGGACAGGGTCTCTGGAAACACCATATATTTT
clone_size: NA; d_call: NA; v_call: TRBV13; j_call: TRBJ1-1; cdr3_aa: CASSFYDQANTEAFF; cdr3_nt: TGTGCCAGCAGCTTTTACGACCAGGCGAACACTGAAGCTTTCTTT
clone_size: NA; d_call: NA; v_call: TRBV28; j_call: TRBJ2-3; cdr3_aa: CASSPATLGLPDTQYF; cdr3_nt: TGTGCCAGCAGCCCAGCCACTCTCGGGCTTCCAGATACGCAGTATTTT
clone_size: NA; d_call: NA; v_call: TRBV10-1; j_call: TRBJ2-3; cdr3_aa: CASSDRGKDTQYF; cdr3_nt: TGCGCCAGCAGTGACAGGGGCAAGGATACGCAGTATTTT
clone_size: NA; d_call: NA; v_call: TRBV5-1; j_call: TRBJ1-5; cdr3_aa: CASDPRPGGDRNSNQPQHF; cdr3_nt: TGCGCCAGCGATCCTCGTCCGGGGGGCGACCGGAATAGCAATCAGCCCCAGCATTTT
clone_size: NA; d_call: NA; v_call: TRBV6-6; j_call: TRBJ1-5; cdr3_aa: CASSYRKNQPQHF; cdr3_nt: TGTGCCAGCAGTTATCGAAAGAATCAGCCCCAGCATTTT
clone_size: NA; d_call: NA; v_call: TRBV11-2; j_call: TRBJ2-7; cdr3_aa: CASSLELGEQYF; cdr3_nt: TGTGCCAGCAGCTTAGAATTGGGCGAGCAGTACTTC
clone_size: NA; d_call: NA; v_call: TRBV9; j_call: TRBJ1-2; cdr3_aa: CASSVGELTYGYTF; cdr3_nt: TGTGCCAGCAGCGTGGGTGAGCTAACCTATGGCTACACCTTC
clone_size: NA; d_call: TRBD1; v_call: TRBV5-6; j_call: TRBJ1-6; cdr3_aa: CASSLVQGASYNSPLHF; cdr3_nt: TGTGCCAGCAGCTTGGTACAGGGGGCTTCCTATAATTCACCCCTCCACTTT
clone_size: NA; d_call: NA; v_call: TRBV6-1; j_call: TRBJ2-5; cdr3_aa: CASSEVGPPETQYF; cdr3_nt: TGTGCCAGCAGTGAAGTGGGACCCCCAGAGACCCAGTACTTC
clone_size: NA; d_call: NA; v_call: TRBV4-2; j_call: TRBJ2-1; cdr3_aa: CASSQVNEQFF; cdr3_nt: TGTGCCAGCAGCCAAGTCAATGAGCAGTTCTTC
clone_size: NA; d_call: TRBD1; v_call: TRBV6-5; j_call: TRBJ2-3; cdr3_aa: CASSRRQGNTDTQYF; cdr3_nt: TGTGCCAGCAGCCGACGACAGGGGAACACAGATACGCAGTATTTT
clone_size: NA; d_call: NA; v_call: TRBV5-1; j_call: TRBJ1-1; cdr3_aa: CASSLERAGNTEAFF; cdr3_nt: TGCGCCAGCAGCTTGGAAAGGGCGGGAAACACTGAAGCTTTCTTT
clone_size: NA; d_call: TRBD1; v_call: TRBV30; j_call: TRBJ1-4; cdr3_aa: CAWLEDRDEKLFF; cdr3_nt: TGTGCCTGGTTGGAGGACAGGGACGAAAAACTGTTTTTT
clone_size: NA; d_call: NA; v_call: TRBV2; j_call: TRBJ2-5; cdr3_aa: CASSVPGSRETQYF; cdr3_nt: TGTGCCAGCAGTGTTCCGGGATCCCGAGAGACCCAGTACTTC
clone_size: NA; d_call: TRBD2; v_call: TRBV7-3; j_call: TRBJ2-5; cdr3_aa: CASSVLGLAGEYQETQYF; cdr3_nt: TGTGCCAGCAGCGTCCTGGGACTAGCGGGGGAGTACCAAGAGACCCAGTACTTC
clone_size: NA; d_call: NA; v_call: TRBV5-1; j_call: TRBJ2-7; cdr3_aa: CASSNEFGVYEQYF; cdr3_nt: TGCGCCAGCAGCAATGAGTTTGGGGTCTACGAGCAGTACTTC
clone_size: NA; d_call: NA; v_call: TRBV6-1; j_call: TRBJ1-2; cdr3_aa: CASSESIGGYGYTF; cdr3_nt: TGTGCCAGCAGTGAAAGCATAGGGGGCTATGGCTACACCTTC
clone_size: NA; d_call: NA; v_call: TRBV28; j_call: TRBJ2-2; cdr3_aa: CASRLRRTGELFF; cdr3_nt: TGTGCCAGCCGCCTACGTCGGACCGGGGAGCTGTTTTTT
clone_size: NA; d_call: TRBD2; v_call: TRBV11-2; j_call: TRBJ2-3; cdr3_aa: CASSPLAGGPGSDTQYF; cdr3_nt: TGTGCCAGCAGCCCTTTAGCGGGGGGCCCGGGATCAGATACGCAGTATTTT
clone_size: NA; d_call: TRBD2; v_call: TRBV14; j_call: TRBJ2-3; cdr3_aa: CASSRLADTDTQYF; cdr3_nt: TGTGCCAGCAGCCGACTAGCGGACACAGATACGCAGTATTTT
clone_size: NA; d_call: NA; v_call: TRBV27; j_call: TRBJ2-7; cdr3_aa: CASRPFSAGSPYEQYF; cdr3_nt: TGTGCCAGCAGGCCCTTTTCGGCAGGGTCCCCCTACGAGCAGTACTTC
clone_size: NA; d_call: TRBD1; v_call: TRBV19; j_call: TRBJ2-4; cdr3_aa: CASSPQTQGLQYF; cdr3_nt: TGTGCCAGTAGTCCGCAGACACAGGGGCTCCAGTACTTC
clone_size: NA; d_call: TRBD2; v_call: TRBV28; j_call: TRBJ2-1; cdr3_aa: CASRASGGTPREQFF; cdr3_nt: TGTGCCAGCAGGGCTAGCGGGGGGACTCCACGTGAGCAGTTCTTC
clone_size: NA; d_call: NA; v_call: TRBV7-2; j_call: TRBJ2-3; cdr3_aa: CASSLVGVPDTQYF; cdr3_nt: TGTGCCAGCAGCTTAGTAGGAGTCCCAGATACGCAGTATTTT
clone_size: NA; d_call: TRBD1; v_call: TRBV4-3; j_call: TRBJ2-3; cdr3_aa: CASSQGDRSTDTQYF; cdr3_nt: TGCGCCAGCAGCCAGGGGGACAGGTCCACAGATACGCAGTATTTT
clone_size: few; d_call: NA; v_call: TRBV7-9; j_call: TRBJ1-1; cdr3_aa: CASSFGANTEAFF; cdr3_nt: TGTGCCAGCAGCTTCGGGGCAAACACTGAAGCTTTCTTT
clone_size: NA; d_call: NA; v_call: TRBV5-1; j_call: TRBJ1-5; cdr3_aa: CASSLDGGPNQPQHF; cdr3_nt: TGCGCCAGCAGCTTGGATGGGGGTCCCAATCAGCCCCAGCATTTT